This T cell receptor beta chain stems from a study of blood T cell repertoires in COVID-19. Study as a whole: Sources were T cells, B-cell-depleted T cells, or PBMCs; the material itself was cDNA or gDNA.

TCRdb keeps only in-frame clones here, not all; method: immunoSEQ multiplex PCR. The top ten clones hold 5.1% of a sample with about 280,000 clones, over 75% of them seen once. There are 16 residues in the CDR3. Per germline, CDR1 SGDLS and CDR2 YYNGEE. V shed 0 bases and J shed 1 base, with 13 bases lying between them. The clonotype comes from a man between 45 and 60 years old with active or convalescent COVID-19. The specimen sequenced was peripheral blood. This chain links TRBV9 with TRBJ1-1; D might be TRBD1 (5 bases). CDR3 residues: CASSVVGSGKNTEAFF. The CDR3 coding sequence is TGTGCCAGCAGCGTAGTTGGTTCAGGGAAGAACACTGAAGCTTTCTTT.